These 10 T cell receptor beta chains share one sample of origin, sequenced in a study of CD8+ T cells in alopecia areata. RNA, once extracted, was reverse transcribed into cDNA for use as the sequencing template. Profiled with immunoSEQ multiplex PCR; TCRdb holds only in-frame clones, not every one. The sample lists over 150,000 clones, more than 55% occurring once. The sample comprised CD8+ T cells sorted from blood. These receptors were collected from a human donor in good health.

The table lists this clone with a few counts. The J gene is TRBJ2-7, the V gene TRBV29-1; D may be TRBD1 or TRBD2 (5 bases each). Trimming shortened V by 6 bases and J by 2 bases, and 11 bases separated the two germline ends. CDR1 is SQVTM, CDR2 ANQGSEA, per germline. CDR3 size: 12 residues. In DNA form, the CDR3 reads TGCAGCGTGGGGGACGGTCCCTACGAGCAGTACTTC. Amino acids: CSVGDGPYEQYF.

This chain links TRBV7-9 with TRBJ1-6, with TRBD1 identical over 8 bases. CDR1 is SEHNR, CDR2 FQNEAQ, per germline (reference sequence). The CDR3 totals 16 residues. With 2 bases clipped from V and 8 bases from J, the junction kept 8 bases outside the gene matches. The CDR3 loop is CASSLLLQGAHSPLHF. The CDR3 region has the DNA TGTGCCAGCAGCTTACTCCTTCAGGGGGCGCATTCACCCCTCCACTTT.

V gene TRBV6-1 combines with J gene TRBJ2-7; no definite D call. Germline loops: CDR1 MNHNS, CDR2 SASEGT. This CDR3 region has 13 residues. Trimming stripped 2 bases from V and 6 bases from J, with 11 bases between. CDR3 nucleotide sequence: TGTGCCAGCAGTGAATTATCTTTGGGCGAGCAGTACTTC. Translation gives CASSELSLGEQYF.

This chain uses TRBV6-5 with TRBJ2-5; weak D call: TRBD2 (5 bases). The length of the CDR3 is 14 residues. Germline-derived CDR1 and CDR2 are MNHEY and SVGAGI. V was shortened by 2 bases and J by 3 bases, with 10 bases between the two germline ends. CDR3 sequence: CASSYRLAKETQYF. In nucleotides, the CDR3 is TGTGCCAGCAGTTACCGGCTAGCCAAAGAGACCCAGTACTTC.

This clone was counted only a few times. V is TRBV27 and J is TRBJ2-6; D is possibly TRBD1 (6 bases). This CDR3 region has 16 residues. The V end was cut by 3 bases, the J end by 2 bases, with 11 bases between. Germline V CDR1 and CDR2: MNHEY, SMNVEV (reference sequence). The CDR3 here is CASSLLYRAGANVLTF. CDR3 DNA sequence: TGTGCCAGCAGTTTGCTATACAGGGCTGGGGCCAACGTCCTGACTTTC. The whole variable domain, filled in from reference TRBV27 and TRBJ2-6, reads EAQVTQNPRYLITVTGKKLTVTCSQNMNHEYMSWYRQDPGLGLRQIYYSMNVEVTDKGDVPEGYKVSRKEKRNFPLILESPSPNQTSLYFCASSLLYRAGANVLTFGAGSRLTVL.

The chain links TRBV19 to TRBJ2-3, with 7 bases aligning to TRBD1. Germline CDR1 LNHDA, CDR2 SQIVND (reference sequence). Losses at the gene ends were 0 bases for V and 1 base for J; bases not matched to a gene: 10. This CDR3 has 18 residues. Here the CDR3 DNA reads TGTGCCAGTAGTATAGACACCCCGACAGGGTTAGGCACAGATACGCAGTATTTT. It specifies CASSIDTPTGLGTDTQYF.

The V and J genes are TRBV30 and TRBJ1-1, with D perhaps TRBD1 (5 bases). The CDR3 runs 14 residues. CDR1 is GTSNPN and CDR2 is SVGIG in the germline V gene (reference sequence). Trimming stripped 1 base from V and 4 bases from J, with 13 bases between. The CDR3 coding sequence is TGTGCCTGGAGTGGACCCCGGGGGGGCACTGAAGCTTTCTTT. Amino acid sequence: CAWSGPRGGTEAFF.

The table lists this clone with a count of one. The gene calls are TRBV5-1 and TRBJ1-1, with D unresolved. The CDR3 contains 13 residues. V was shortened by 1 base and J by 4 bases, with 8 bases between the two germline ends. Germline CDR1 SGHRS, CDR2 YFSETQ. The CDR3 here is CASSLTLGTEAFF. CDR3 sequence (DNA): TGCGCCAGCAGCTTGACCCTGGGCACTGAAGCTTTCTTT.

The chain has TRBV4-2 and TRBJ1-2; 9 bases fit TRBD1. Germline V gene sequence: CDR1 LGHNA, CDR2 YNFKEQ. This CDR3 has 13 residues. The junction had 1 base not matched to a gene; V was cut back by 2 bases and J by 6 bases. Here the CDR3 DNA reads TGTGCCAGCAGCCAAAGGGACAGGGATGGCTACACCTTC. Protein: CASSQRDRDGYTF.

The gene calls are TRBV29-1 and TRBJ2-2, with D unclear. The CDR3 runs 13 residues. Germline values: CDR1 SQVTM, CDR2 ANQGSEA. The V end lost 7 bases, the J end lost 2 bases, and 11 bases lay between the germline ends. CDR3 loop: CSALRGNTGELFF. CDR3 bases: TGCAGCGCCCTCAGAGGAAACACCGGGGAGCTGTTTTTT.